This T cell receptor (beta chain) was identified in a study of T cell responses to AZD1222 COVID-19 vaccine. Sequencing was performed with immunoSEQ multiplex PCR; in TCRdb, only in-frame clones are kept and a portion is missing. The sample gives 100,000 to 120,000 clones, just over 85% of which show up once; 3% to 3.5% is in the top ten. V was cut by 1 base and J by 7 bases, with 5 bases left in between. Germline V gene sequence: CDR1 SGHTA, CDR2 FQGNSA. This CDR3 region has 12 residues. The receptor's source is an adult in good health. The chain carries TRBV7-2 and TRBJ1-5; D gene ambiguous. The material sequenced was peripheral blood, taken on day 0 of AZD1222 vaccination. Here the CDR3 reads CASSLVDQPQHF. CDR3 bases: TGTGCCAGCAGCTTAGTGGACCAGCCCCAGCATTTT.